The source of this T cell receptor beta chain is a study of cytomegalovirus exposure and HLA in healthy donors. PCR amplification relied on 60 Vbeta primers (plus 13 Jbeta primers). Profiling relied on immunoSEQ multiplex PCR, and the TCRdb table lists in-frame clones only, not all of them. The sample lists about 97,000 clones; 81% were seen once. This CDR3 spans 15 amino acids. V trimming: 4 bases; J trimming: 6 bases; junction bases outside the gene matches: 11. The germline gives CDR1 MNHEY, CDR2 SMNVEV (reference sequence). This chain links TRBV27 with TRBJ2-7; 8 bases map to TRBD1. This sequence originates from a man between 40 and 49 years old in good health and CMV-seropositive. Sequencing used PBMCs. CDR3: CASSSGGRGPPEQYF. As DNA, the CDR3 is TGTGCCAGCAGTTCGGGCGGCAGGGGGCCTCCCGAGCAGTACTTC.